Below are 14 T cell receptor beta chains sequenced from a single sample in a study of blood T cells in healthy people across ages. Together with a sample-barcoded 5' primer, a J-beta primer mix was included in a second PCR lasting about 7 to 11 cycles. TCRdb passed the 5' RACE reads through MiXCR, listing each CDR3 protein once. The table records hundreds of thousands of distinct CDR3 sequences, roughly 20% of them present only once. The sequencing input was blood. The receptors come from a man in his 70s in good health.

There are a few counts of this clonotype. The CDR3 DNA is TGTGCCAGCAGTGACCTAGCGGGAAGATCCTACGAGCAGTACTTC. Amino acids: CASSDLAGRSYEQYF. The J gene is TRBJ2-7, the V gene TRBV2; TRBD2 agrees at 9 bases. J was trimmed by 1 base and V by 3 bases; bases with no gene match: 4. Germline CDR1 is SNHLY and CDR2 is FYNNEI. The CDR3 runs to 15 residues.

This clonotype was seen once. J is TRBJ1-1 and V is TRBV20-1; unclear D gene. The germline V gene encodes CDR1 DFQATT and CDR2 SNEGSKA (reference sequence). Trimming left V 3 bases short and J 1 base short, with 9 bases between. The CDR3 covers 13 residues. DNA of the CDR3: TGCAGTGCTAGCGGTGGCGGGAACACTGAAGCTTTCTTT. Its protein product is CSASGGGNTEAFF.

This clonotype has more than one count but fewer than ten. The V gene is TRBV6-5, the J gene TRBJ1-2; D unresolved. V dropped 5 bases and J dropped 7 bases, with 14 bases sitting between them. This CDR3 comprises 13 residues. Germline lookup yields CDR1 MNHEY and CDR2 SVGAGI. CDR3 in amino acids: CASSVPGSRGYTF. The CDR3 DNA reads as TGTGCCAGCAGTGTACCCGGGAGTCGTGGCTACACCTTC.

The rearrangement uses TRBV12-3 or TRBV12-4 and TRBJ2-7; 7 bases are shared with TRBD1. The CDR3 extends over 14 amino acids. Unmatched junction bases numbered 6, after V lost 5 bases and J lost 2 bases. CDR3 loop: CASSGDSGAYEQYF. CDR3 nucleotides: TGTGCCAGCAGTGGGGACAGCGGAGCCTACGAGCAGTACTTC.

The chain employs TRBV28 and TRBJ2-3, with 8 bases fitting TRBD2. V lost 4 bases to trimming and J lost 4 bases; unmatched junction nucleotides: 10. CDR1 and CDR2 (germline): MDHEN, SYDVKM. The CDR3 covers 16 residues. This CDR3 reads CASSYTSGSQSDTQYF. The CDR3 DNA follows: TGTGCCAGCAGTTATACAAGCGGGAGTCAGTCAGATACGCAGTATTTT.

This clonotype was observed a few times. CDR3 bases: TGCAGTGCTAACGGGGGATCAGGGGGGAATCAGCCCCAGCATTTT. It codes for CSANGGSGGNQPQHF. The chain carries TRBV20-1 and TRBJ1-5; 7 bases are shared with TRBD1. The J segment lost 4 bases and the V segment lost 4 bases, leaving 10 bases of the junction unmatched. CDR1 is DFQATT, CDR2 SNEGSKA, per germline (reference sequence). The CDR3 runs 15 residues.

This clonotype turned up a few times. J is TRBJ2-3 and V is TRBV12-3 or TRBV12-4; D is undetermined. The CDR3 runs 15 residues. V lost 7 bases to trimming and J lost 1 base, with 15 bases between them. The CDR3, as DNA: TGTGCCAGCAAATCCGTAGGCGGTGGCACAGATACGCAGTATTTT. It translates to CASKSVGGGTDTQYF.

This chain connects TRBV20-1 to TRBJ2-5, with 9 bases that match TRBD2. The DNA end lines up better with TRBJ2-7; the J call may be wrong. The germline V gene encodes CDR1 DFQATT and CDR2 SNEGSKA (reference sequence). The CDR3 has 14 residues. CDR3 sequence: CSARVGSGSFEQYF. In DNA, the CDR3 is TGCAGTGCTAGAGTCGGTAGCGGGAGCTTCGAGCAGTACTTC.

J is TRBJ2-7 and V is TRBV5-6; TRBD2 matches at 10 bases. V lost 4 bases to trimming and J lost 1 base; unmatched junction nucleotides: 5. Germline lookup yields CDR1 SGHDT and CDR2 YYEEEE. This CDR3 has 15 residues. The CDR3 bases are TGTGCCAGCAGCGCCCTAGCGGGAGATTCCTACGAGCAGTACTTC. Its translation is CASSALAGDSYEQYF.

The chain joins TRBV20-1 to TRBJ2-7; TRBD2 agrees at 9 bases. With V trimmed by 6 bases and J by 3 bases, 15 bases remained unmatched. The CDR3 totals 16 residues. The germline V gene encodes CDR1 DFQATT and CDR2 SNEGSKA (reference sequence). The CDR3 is CSALAAGGPVDYEQYF. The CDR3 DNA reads TGCAGTGCCCTCGCTGCGGGAGGGCCGGTAGACTACGAGCAGTACTTC.

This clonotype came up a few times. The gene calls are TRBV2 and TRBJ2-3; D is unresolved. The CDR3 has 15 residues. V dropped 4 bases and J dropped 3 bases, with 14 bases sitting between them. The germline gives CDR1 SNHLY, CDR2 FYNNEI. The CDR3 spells CASSGGSGQTDTQYF. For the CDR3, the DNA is TGTGCCAGCAGTGGAGGTTCAGGCCAAACAGATACGCAGTATTTT.

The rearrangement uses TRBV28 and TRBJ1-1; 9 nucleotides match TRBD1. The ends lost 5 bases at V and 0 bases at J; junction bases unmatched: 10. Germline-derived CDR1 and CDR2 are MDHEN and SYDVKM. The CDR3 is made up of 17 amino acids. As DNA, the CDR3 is TGTGCCAGCAGTCCCGGACAGGGGACCTCCCTGAACACTGAAGCTTTCTTT. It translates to CASSPGQGTSLNTEAFF.

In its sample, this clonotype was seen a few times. CDR3 loop: CASSSPGGGTGELFF. DNA for the CDR3: TGTGCCAGCAGCAGCCCCGGGGGTGGCACCGGGGAGCTGTTTTTT. The chain has TRBV7-2 and TRBJ2-2; D might be TRBD2 (6 bases). The CDR3 totals 15 residues. The V gene's germline CDR1 is SGHTA and CDR2 FQGNSA. The V end lost 5 bases, the J end lost 4 bases, and 14 bases lay between the germline ends.

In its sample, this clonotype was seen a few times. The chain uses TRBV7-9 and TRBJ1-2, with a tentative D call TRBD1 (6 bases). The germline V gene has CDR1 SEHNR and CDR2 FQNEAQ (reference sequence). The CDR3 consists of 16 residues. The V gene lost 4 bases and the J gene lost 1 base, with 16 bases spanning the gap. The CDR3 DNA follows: TGTGCCAGCAGCTCAGCGTGGGACAATGATAACTATGGCTACACCTTC. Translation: CASSSAWDNDNYGYTF.